This entry lists 26 T cell receptor beta chains sequenced from one sample in a study of CXCR3-negative and CXCR3-positive naive CD8 T cells. UMI-tagged TRB cDNA libraries were built via 5' RACE. Using the 5' RACE reads, TCRdb records one entry per CDR3 protein without DNA. The sample has around 24,000 distinct CDR3 sequences. Sequenced material: naive CXCR3- CD8+ T cells from blood. Described subset: CD45RO-CCR7+CD27+CD95- naive CD8+ T cells lacking CXCR3 (TNR3-). These receptors all stem from a human donor in good health. Some clones in this sample may be carry-over from other donors' samples.

V is TRBV7-9 and J is TRBJ2-4; TCRdb's assignment of TRBD1 cannot be checked, as there is no DNA. The CDR3 contains 15 residues. Germline CDR1 is SEHNR and CDR2 is FQNEAQ (reference sequence). CDR3 loop: CASSHSTGEGNIQYF.

J is TRBJ2-7 and V is TRBV6-5; TCRdb lists TRBD1, though no DNA is available to test this call. The CDR3 sequence is 14 residues long. Germline assignment: CDR1 MNHEY and CDR2 SVGAGI. The chain's CDR3 is CASSWGQVSYEQYF.

In terms of frequency, this clonotype is medium-sized. This chain connects TRBV5-6 to TRBJ2-7. Germline V gene data show CDR1 as SGHDT and CDR2 as YYEEEE. This CDR3 region has 15 residues. The CDR3 protein is CASSLAEPNSYEQYF.

The chain links TRBV27 to TRBJ1-2. The CDR3 consists of 14 residues. In germline, CDR1 is MNHEY, CDR2 SMNVEV (reference sequence). CDR3 sequence reads: CASSPRQTNYGYTF.

This sequence joins TRBV4-1 and TRBJ2-5; as DNA is missing, the TRBD1 call by TCRdb cannot be tested. The CDR3 has 13 amino acids. Germline assignment: CDR1 MGHRA and CDR2 YSYEKL. CDR3 loop: CASSQVKGETQYF.

The V and J genes are TRBV6-6 and TRBJ2-7. Germline lookup yields CDR1 MNHNY and CDR2 SVGAGI (reference sequence). The CDR3 runs 12 residues. This chain's CDR3 is CASSHPSLEQYF.

The chain is built from TRBV20-1 and TRBJ2-3; TCRdb's D call of TRBD2 is untestable without DNA. The germline gives CDR1 DFQATT, CDR2 SNEGSKA (reference sequence). The CDR3 length is 15 residues. The CDR3 spells CSARHPSGVGDTQYF.

The chain carries TRBV29-1 and TRBJ2-7; absent DNA, TCRdb's TRBD1 call cannot be checked. The germline CDR1 and CDR2 sequences are SQVTM and ANQGSEA. CDR3 length: 12 amino acids. The CDR3 sequence: CSAGQGDREQYF.

The J gene is TRBJ2-1, the V gene TRBV7-6; TCRdb lists TRBD2, though no DNA is available to test this call. Germline CDR1 and CDR2: SGHVS and FNYEAQ. The CDR3 runs to 14 residues. The CDR3 protein is CASSLTPTANEQFF.

The chain carries TRBV29-1 and TRBJ2-3; the D call of TRBD1 rests on TCRdb alone, since no DNA is present to check it. Germline values: CDR1 SQVTM, CDR2 ANQGSEA. The CDR3 is 16 residues long. This CDR3 is CSVDLRTVISTDTQYF.

The chain is built from TRBV20-1 and TRBJ1-2. This CDR3 comprises 11 residues. Germline V gives CDR1 DFQATT, CDR2 SNEGSKA (reference sequence). CDR3: CSAAGLYGYTF.

The chain employs TRBV14 and TRBJ2-2; TCRdb names TRBD1, which stays unverified in the absence of DNA. The CDR3 is made up of 20 amino acids. Germline assignment: CDR1 SGHDN and CDR2 FVKESK. The CDR3 loop reads CASSQQGAIHLTPNTGELFF.

This clonotype shows up as medium-sized (0.01 to 0.1%) by frequency. The rearrangement joins TRBV15 to TRBJ2-7; TCRdb's assignment of TRBD2 cannot be checked, as there is no DNA. The length of the CDR3 is 16 residues. Germline V gene lookup returns CDR1 LNHNV and CDR2 YYDKDF (reference sequence). This CDR3 is CATSRDPGPRIYEQYF.

V and J are TRBV7-9 and TRBJ2-6; absent DNA, TCRdb's TRBD1 call cannot be checked. The CDR3 length is 16 residues. Germline values: CDR1 SEHNR, CDR2 FQNEAQ (reference sequence). CDR3 residues: CASRGSRLSGANVLTF.

Here the CDR3 reads CASSQGYVYEQYF. V gene TRBV5-1 combines with J gene TRBJ2-7; TCRdb designates TRBD1, a call that cannot be tested without DNA. Per germline, CDR1 SGHRS and CDR2 YFSETQ. This CDR3 has 13 residues.

The chain has TRBV11-2 and TRBJ1-2. The CDR3 is made up of 12 amino acids. Germline CDR1 reads SGHAT; CDR2 reads FQNNGV. The CDR3 is CASSLDFDGYTF.

This chain joins TRBV29-1 and TRBJ2-1; TCRdb designates TRBD1, a call that cannot be tested without DNA. The germline CDR1 and CDR2 sequences are SQVTM and ANQGSEA. The CDR3 consists of 13 residues. The CDR3 region is CSVEALGAGEQFF.

The V call is TRBV29-1, the J call TRBJ2-4. The CDR3 spans 13 residues. Germline V gene data show CDR1 as SQVTM and CDR2 as ANQGSEA. The CDR3 is CSVYSTLENIQYF.

V and J are TRBV15 and TRBJ2-3. The CDR3 is 12 residues long. CDR1 is LNHNV and CDR2 is YYDKDF in the germline V gene (reference sequence). The chain's CDR3 is CATSVSTDTQYF.

The chain combines TRBV7-9 with TRBJ1-5; checking the TCRdb D call of TRBD1 is not possible without DNA. There are 14 residues in the CDR3. CDR1 and CDR2 from the germline V gene are SEHNR and FQNEAQ (reference sequence). CDR3 protein: CASSEGYSNQPQHF.

The chain carries TRBV28 and TRBJ1-5; TCRdb's assignment of TRBD1 cannot be checked, as there is no DNA. CDR1 MDHEN and CDR2 SYDVKM come from the germline V gene. The CDR3 has 17 residues. CDR3 amino acids: CAGATGQGAWGNQPQHF.

The chain employs TRBV15 and TRBJ2-1; TCRdb proposes TRBD1, but this gene call is untestable without DNA. Germline V gene data show CDR1 as LNHNV and CDR2 as YYDKDF (reference sequence). The CDR3 covers 14 residues. The CDR3 region is CATSRVRQYNEQFF.

The chain couples TRBV9 to TRBJ1-2; TCRdb picks TRBD1, but there is no DNA to check that call. This CDR3 has 14 residues. Germline loops: CDR1 SGDLS, CDR2 YYNGEE. The CDR3 spells CASSVAGGNYGYTF.

The chain has TRBV7-2 and TRBJ2-7. The CDR3 covers 14 residues. CDR1 is SGHTA, CDR2 FQGNSA, per germline. The CDR3 loop is CASSPLGGSYEQYF.

Measured by frequency, this clonotype is medium-sized. This chain joins TRBV6-2 or TRBV6-3 and TRBJ2-7. In germline, CDR1 is MNHEY, CDR2 SVGEGT. The CDR3 spans 15 residues. The chain's CDR3 is CASSYSGSAAAEQYF.

This chain connects TRBV28 to TRBJ2-2. CDR1 is MDHEN, CDR2 SYDVKM, per germline. The CDR3 has 14 amino acids. The CDR3 loop is CASATRTNTGELFF.